This T cell receptor (beta chain) was obtained from a study of blood T cell repertoires in COVID-19. Profiling relied on immunoSEQ multiplex PCR, and the TCRdb table lists in-frame clones only, not all of them. The table includes roughly 100,000 clones, roughly 92% detected once. CDR1 and CDR2 (germline): KGHSH, LQKENI. The CDR3 extends over 14 amino acids. Between the trimmed V and J ends, which lost 1 base and 2 bases, there was a span of 8 bases. The sample holds one count of this clone. The specimen was peripheral blood. This sequence originates from a woman aged 50 to 65 with COVID-19, enrolled during active disease. The rearrangement uses TRBV18 and TRBJ1-1; no reliable D call. The CDR3 DNA is TGTGCCAGCTCACCACGAGCAGGAAACACTGAAGCTTTCTTT. This sequence encodes CASSPRAGNTEAFF.